This TCR beta chain originates from a study of cytomegalovirus exposure and HLA in healthy donors. V shed 3 bases, J shed 6 bases, and the junction held 11 bases outside the gene matches. The CDR3 has 16 amino acids. The PCR was carried out with 60 Vbeta primers and 13 Jbeta primers. Assay used: immunoSEQ multiplex PCR; TCRdb lists only in-frame clones, some missing. The sample lists 150,000 to 200,000 clones; approximately 85% were seen once. Overall study findings and caveats: Analysis performed later showed TCR beta chains linked to HLA being more clonally expanded than equally common others.

Points on this clone: Its target is not known.

The chain joins TRBV23-1 to TRBJ2-1; 7 nucleotides agree with TRBD2. TRBV23-1 is reported as an ORF; its role is uncertain. The receptor comes from a woman aged 45 to 65 in good health and CMV-seronegative. The sequenced material came from PBMCs. As DNA, the CDR3 is TGCGCCAGCAGTCATCAGACTAGCCGAGAGTCCAATGAGCAGTTCTTC. It is translated as CASSHQTSRESNEQFF.